What follows describes a single T cell receptor (beta chain). The CDR3 runs to 14 residues. V gave up 5 bases and J gave up 8 bases; unmatched junction bases: 8. Germline V gives CDR1 WSHSY, CDR2 SAAADI. These data belong to a study of blood T cell repertoires in COVID-19. Study in general: Acute-phase and convalescent COVID-19 samples originated in the United States, Italy and Spain. Sources were T cells, B-cell-depleted T cells, or PBMCs; the material itself was cDNA or gDNA.

Participants came from fewer than 25 US areas, aged about 18 to 100 years. Original handling: Reference gene primer amplification gave estimated nucleated cell counts. Profiled with immunoSEQ multiplex PCR; TCRdb holds only in-frame clones, not every one. V, J and clone size derive from that table, while D and trimming were established from the DNA sequence. The sample carries around 200,000 clones, around 86% recorded once. The sequencing input was PBMCs or T cells enriched from blood (not recorded which). The sequence came from a woman aged 40 to 55 with acute COVID-19. The rearrangement uses TRBV10-2 and TRBJ1-4; 7 bases fit TRBD1. In DNA, the CDR3 is TGCGCCAGCAGTTCCGGGACAGATGGAGAAAAACTGTTTTTT. It yields the protein CASSSGTDGEKLFF.